This is a list of T cell receptor beta chains from one sample in a study of glioma-infiltrating T cells after dendritic cell vaccination. Profiling relied on immunoSEQ multiplex PCR, and the TCRdb table lists in-frame clones only, not all of them. The table includes 99,000 or so clones, around 90% detected once. Sequencing used blood, obtained after dendritic cell vaccination. The receptors derive from a human donor with glioblastoma. Each CDR3 is given with its conserved first and last residue. Each record gives: V gene, D gene, J gene, clone size, CDR3 DNA, CDR3 protein. The D gene is left open where the match is weak. Rows give clone size only sometimes, using once, few, many, or a class for an expanded clone.

V gene: TRBV11-2; D gene: TRBD2; J gene: TRBJ2-2; clone size: NA; CDR3 DNA: TGTGCCAGCAGCTTAGATGTCCTAGCGGGGAACACCGGGGAGCTGTTTTTT; CDR3 protein: CASSLDVLAGNTGELFF
V gene: TRBV6-1; D gene: NA; J gene: TRBJ1-1; clone size: NA; CDR3 DNA: TGTGCCAGCAGTGAGGCCAGGGGTGGGTCTGAAGCTTTCTTT; CDR3 protein: CASSEARGGSEAFF
V gene: TRBV7-2; D gene: NA; J gene: TRBJ1-1; clone size: NA; CDR3 DNA: TGTGCCAGCAGCACAGGGCCAAACACTGAAGCTTTCTTT; CDR3 protein: CASSTGPNTEAFF
V gene: TRBV5-1; D gene: NA; J gene: TRBJ1-1; clone size: NA; CDR3 DNA: TGCGCCAGCAGCCCCGACCCTGCGGGCCTGACTGAAGCTTTCTTT; CDR3 protein: CASSPDPAGLTEAFF
V gene: TRBV18; D gene: NA; J gene: TRBJ2-7; clone size: NA; CDR3 DNA: TGTGCCAGCTCACCGGAGCAGGGCTCCTACGAGCAGTACTTC; CDR3 protein: CASSPEQGSYEQYF
V gene: TRBV6-5; D gene: NA; J gene: TRBJ2-7; clone size: NA; CDR3 DNA: TGTGCCAGCATGGGCCCAAGGTTTTCCTACGAGCAGTACTTC; CDR3 protein: CASMGPRFSYEQYF
V gene: TRBV5-1; D gene: TRBD2; J gene: TRBJ2-3; clone size: NA; CDR3 DNA: TGCGCCAGCAGCGGACGGACTAGCGGGGTGGGGGATACGCAGTATTTT; CDR3 protein: CASSGRTSGVGDTQYF
V gene: TRBV28; D gene: TRBD2; J gene: TRBJ2-6; clone size: NA; CDR3 DNA: TGTGCCAGCAGACTAGCGGGAGAGGCGGTTGGGGCCAACGTCCTGACTTTC; CDR3 protein: CASRLAGEAVGANVLTF
V gene: TRBV2; D gene: NA; J gene: TRBJ1-1; clone size: NA; CDR3 DNA: TGTGCCAGCAGTGTCCGGGGCACTGAAGCTTTCTTT; CDR3 protein: CASSVRGTEAFF
V gene: TRBV6-5; D gene: TRBD1; J gene: TRBJ1-3; clone size: NA; CDR3 DNA: TGTGCCAGCAGTACGGGACAGGGAGGGAACACCATATATTTT; CDR3 protein: CASSTGQGGNTIYF
V gene: TRBV6-1; D gene: NA; J gene: TRBJ2-1; clone size: NA; CDR3 DNA: TGTGCCAGCAGTGTTTCCGGGACAATAACCTACAATGAGCAGTTCTTC; CDR3 protein: CASSVSGTITYNEQFF
V gene: TRBV5-6; D gene: TRBD1; J gene: TRBJ2-5; clone size: NA; CDR3 DNA: TGTGCCAGCAGTCCAGACAGGGGCGGTCGTGAGACCCAGTACTTC; CDR3 protein: CASSPDRGGRETQYF
V gene: TRBV18; D gene: TRBD2; J gene: TRBJ2-1; clone size: NA; CDR3 DNA: TGTGCCAGCTCACCACAGACTAGCGGCAATTACAATGAGCAGTTCTTC; CDR3 protein: CASSPQTSGNYNEQFF
V gene: TRBV2; D gene: TRBD1; J gene: TRBJ1-2; clone size: NA; CDR3 DNA: TGTGCCAGCAGTGAAGCAGACAGGGCGAGAAGCTACACCTTC; CDR3 protein: CASSEADRARSYTF
V gene: TRBV2; D gene: TRBD1; J gene: TRBJ1-5; clone size: NA; CDR3 DNA: TGTGCCAGCAGTGGACAGGGCCGTAGCAATCAGCCCCAGCATTTT; CDR3 protein: CASSGQGRSNQPQHF
V gene: TRBV6-1; D gene: NA; J gene: TRBJ2-1; clone size: once; CDR3 DNA: TGTGCCAGCAGTCCAGGGTACTACAATGAGCAGTTCTTC; CDR3 protein: CASSPGYYNEQFF
V gene: TRBV5-4; D gene: TRBD2; J gene: TRBJ2-1; clone size: NA; CDR3 DNA: TGTGCCAGCAGCTTGGGCGGGACTAGCGAGTACAATGAGCAGTTCTTC; CDR3 protein: CASSLGGTSEYNEQFF
V gene: TRBV10-1; D gene: NA; J gene: TRBJ2-3; clone size: NA; CDR3 DNA: TGCGCCAGCAGTGAGTCAGGAGGGGCCGATAGCACAGATACGCAGTATTTT; CDR3 protein: CASSESGGADSTDTQYF
V gene: TRBV11-2; D gene: TRBD2; J gene: TRBJ2-1; clone size: NA; CDR3 DNA: TGTGCCAGCAGCCCTCTGACTAGCGGGCGATACAATGAGCAGTTCTTC; CDR3 protein: CASSPLTSGRYNEQFF
V gene: TRBV11-3; D gene: NA; J gene: TRBJ2-1; clone size: NA; CDR3 DNA: TGTGCCAGCAGCTATGATCGCGCCAATGAGCAGTTCTTC; CDR3 protein: CASSYDRANEQFF
V gene: TRBV19; D gene: NA; J gene: TRBJ1-4; clone size: NA; CDR3 DNA: TGTGCCAGTAGTCCGGTGGTTAATGAAAAACTGTTTTTT; CDR3 protein: CASSPVVNEKLFF
V gene: TRBV29-1; D gene: TRBD1; J gene: TRBJ2-7; clone size: few; CDR3 DNA: TGCAGCGTTGGGACAGGGGGCTACGAGCAGTACTTC; CDR3 protein: CSVGTGGYEQYF